The sequence of this TCR beta chain was determined in a study of blood T cell repertoires in COVID-19. Study as a whole: PBMCs, B-cell-depleted T cells, or T cells provided the cDNA or gDNA that made up the material.

Using immunoSEQ multiplex PCR, the repertoire was profiled, and TCRdb retains in-frame clones only, with some absent. Among approximately 230,000 clones listed, 75% to 90% were seen once. The CDR3 is 15 amino acids. The junction had 5 bases not matched to a gene; V was cut back by 0 bases and J by 2 bases. Germline CDR1 SGDLS, CDR2 YYNGEE. The chain carries TRBV9 and TRBJ2-7, with 7 bases that match TRBD2. Sequencing was carried out using PBMCs or T cells enriched from blood (not recorded which). The clonotype was recovered from a woman aged 25 to 39 who had recovered from COVID-19. The CDR3 protein is CASSVAAGLTYEQYF. CDR3 DNA: TGTGCCAGCAGCGTAGCAGCGGGGCTAACCTACGAGCAGTACTTC.